A selection of T cell receptor beta chains follows, all from one sample in a study of blood T cell repertoires in COVID-19. Here immunoSEQ multiplex PCR was the method, and the copy in TCRdb shows in-frame clones only, minus some. The sample lists 290,000 or so clones, around 90% occurring once. The sequencing input was PBMCs or T cells enriched from blood (not recorded which). All receptors derive from a woman between 18 and 29 years old with acute COVID-19. Both conserved end residues are part of each CDR3. The order of the fields is V gene, clone size, J gene, D gene, CDR3 length, CDR3 protein, CDR3 DNA. A D gene is named only where the DNA matches it firmly. The size field is filled for only some rows; it gives once, few, many or a size class.

TRBV6-1	once	TRBJ2-7	NA	15	CASSEQGWLSHEQYF	TGTGCCAGCAGTGAACAGGGGTGGCTGTCCCACGAGCAGTACTTC
TRBV13	NA	TRBJ1-2	NA	16	CASRLEGPDPNYGYTF	TGTGCCAGCAGGCTAGAGGGTCCGGACCCTAACTATGGCTACACCTTC
TRBV30	NA	TRBJ2-6	NA	17	CAWSVPSARSGANVLTF	TGTGCCTGGAGTGTACCTAGCGCACGCTCTGGGGCCAACGTCCTGACTTTC
TRBV18	NA	TRBJ2-7	NA	12	CASALLEYEQYF	TGTGCCAGCGCTCTCTTGGAGTACGAGCAGTACTTC
TRBV30	NA	TRBJ1-2	NA	11	CAWRAPHGYTF	TGTGCCTGGAGAGCCCCTCATGGCTACACCTTC
TRBV30	NA	TRBJ1-2	NA	13	CAWSVLGAGGYTF	TGTGCCTGGAGTGTATTGGGGGCCGGGGGCTACACCTTC
TRBV12-3/TRBV12-4	NA	TRBJ1-1	NA	11	CASSLERVAFF	TGTGCCAGCAGTTTGGAACGGGTGGCTTTCTTT
TRBV7-8	NA	TRBJ2-1	TRBD2	15	CASSYPGREVGEQFF	TGTGCCAGCAGCTACCCGGGGCGGGAGGTCGGCGAGCAGTTCTTC
TRBV11-3	NA	TRBJ2-7	TRBD1	14	CASSLTRQGHEQYF	TGTGCCAGCAGCTTAACCCGACAGGGACACGAGCAGTACTTC
TRBV15	NA	TRBJ1-5	NA	14	CAAGRTLTNQPQHF	TGTGCCGCCGGGCGGACTTTAACTAATCAGCCCCAGCATTTT
TRBV5-1	NA	TRBJ2-7	TRBD1	17	CASSDGNNRGSSYEQYF	TGCGCCAGCAGCGATGGAAATAACAGGGGTTCGTCCTACGAGCAGTACTTC
TRBV19	NA	TRBJ1-5	TRBD1	15	CASSPRQGGNQPQHF	TGTGCCAGTAGCCCTCGACAGGGAGGCAATCAGCCCCAGCATTTT
TRBV11-2	NA	TRBJ2-7	NA	14	CASSLERGGYEQYF	TGTGCCAGCAGCTTAGAAAGGGGCGGATACGAGCAGTACTTC
TRBV7-9	NA	TRBJ1-4	TRBD1	15	CASSQWDSESEKLFF	TGTGCCAGCAGCCAATGGGACAGTGAAAGCGAAAAACTGTTTTTT
TRBV28	NA	TRBJ1-4	TRBD1	15	CASITGQGGNEKLFF	TGTGCCAGCATCACGGGTCAGGGGGGAAACGAAAAACTGTTTTTT
TRBV5-6	NA	TRBJ1-6	NA	14	CASSWEDGDSPLHF	TGTGCCAGCAGCTGGGAGGATGGCGATTCACCCCTCCACTTT
TRBV5-1	NA	TRBJ1-2	TRBD1	18	CASSLGGGTGAMTYGYTF	TGCGCCAGCAGCTTGGGAGGGGGGACAGGGGCGATGACCTATGGCTACACCTTC
TRBV5-1	NA	TRBJ2-7	TRBD1	14	CASRPDRGSEEQYF	TGCGCCAGCAGGCCGGACAGGGGGAGCGAAGAGCAGTACTTC
TRBV9	NA	TRBJ2-1	NA	16	CASSVESAGLYNEQFF	TGTGCCAGCAGCGTAGAGTCGGCGGGGCTATACAATGAGCAGTTCTTC
TRBV30	NA	TRBJ1-1	TRBD1	14	CAWSVYTGGTEAFF	TGTGCCTGGAGTGTCTACACAGGGGGTACTGAAGCTTTCTTT
TRBV7-2	once	TRBJ2-3	NA	16	CASSFGAGTSRSIGYF	NA
TRBV28	NA	TRBJ1-3	TRBD1	18	CASSGRGQGVVTGNTIYF	TGTGCCAGCAGTGGACGAGGACAGGGGGTAGTTACTGGAAACACCATATATTTT
TRBV30	NA	TRBJ1-5	TRBD1	14	CAWSGTGTGQPQHF	TGTGCCTGGAGCGGGACAGGGACAGGTCAGCCCCAGCATTTT
TRBV24-1	NA	TRBJ2-7	TRBD1	16	CATSGTGTGSSYEQYF	TGTGCCACCAGTGGAACCGGGACAGGTAGTTCCTACGAGCAGTACTTC
TRBV7-9	NA	TRBJ1-4	NA	13	CASTPGAGEKLFF	TGTGCCAGCACCCCCGGAGCGGGGGAAAAACTGTTTTTT
TRBV2	few	TRBJ2-5	TRBD2	14	CASRREVAGETQYF	TGTGCCAGCAGGCGGGAGGTAGCGGGAGAGACCCAGTACTTC
TRBV5-1	NA	TRBJ1-4	TRBD1	15	CASSLRDSLNEKLFF	TGCGCCAGCAGCTTGAGGGACAGCCTTAATGAAAAACTGTTTTTT
TRBV19	NA	TRBJ1-2	NA	14	CASSIENSNYGYTF	TGTGCCAGTAGTATAGAGAACTCTAACTATGGCTACACCTTC
TRBV11-2	NA	TRBJ1-1	NA	15	CASSLAAGAGTEAFF	TGTGCCAGCAGCTTAGCAGCGGGGGCGGGCACTGAAGCTTTCTTT
TRBV11-3	NA	TRBJ2-5	TRBD1	15	CASSLGDSGQETQYF	TGTGCCAGCAGCTTAGGGGACAGCGGTCAAGAGACCCAGTACTTC
TRBV14	few	TRBJ2-3	TRBD1	15	CASSPGTGHPDTQYF	TGTGCCAGCAGCCCTGGGACAGGGCATCCAGATACGCAGTATTTT
TRBV19	NA	TRBJ2-2	NA	15	CASSIGGTRTGELFF	TGTGCCAGTAGTATCGGGGGAACTCGAACCGGGGAGCTGTTTTTT
TRBV20-1	NA	TRBJ2-7	NA	11	CSAREGGEQYF	TGCAGTGCTAGAGAGGGGGGCGAGCAGTACTTC
TRBV5-1	NA	TRBJ1-1	TRBD1	15	CASSLAGTGHTEAFF	TGCGCCAGCAGCTTGGCCGGGACAGGGCACACTGAAGCTTTCTTT
TRBV2	NA	TRBJ2-7	TRBD2	15	CASSPSGNPFYEQYF	TGTGCCAGCAGTCCTAGCGGGAACCCATTCTACGAGCAGTACTTC
TRBV19	NA	TRBJ2-4	NA	20	CASSMGWGQGGTGTKNIQYF	TGTGCCAGTAGTATGGGCTGGGGGCAAGGGGGTACTGGGACCAAAAACATTCAGTACTTC
TRBV7-3	once	TRBJ2-2	TRBD2	15	CASSPLAGGAGELFF	TGTGCCAGCTCTCCTCTAGCGGGAGGGGCCGGGGAGCTGTTTTTT
TRBV5-8	NA	TRBJ1-5	NA	15	CASSSLGHSQRPQHF	TGTGCCAGCAGCTCGTTGGGACATTCCCAAAGGCCCCAGCATTTT
TRBV28	NA	TRBJ1-5	NA	14	CASSYTAIGQPQHF	TGTGCCAGCAGCTATACAGCTATAGGCCAGCCCCAGCATTTT
TRBV6-5	NA	TRBJ1-5	NA	15	CASSPRDATNQPQHF	TGTGCCAGCAGTCCGCGGGACGCTACCAATCAGCCCCAGCATTTT
TRBV7-2	NA	TRBJ1-5	NA	14	CASSLGPRGQPQHF	TGTGCCAGCAGCTTAGGGCCTCGGGGTCAGCCCCAGCATTTT
TRBV28	NA	TRBJ1-6	TRBD1	15	CASSGGTGDNSPLHF	TGTGCCAGCAGTGGGGGGACAGGGGATAATTCACCCCTCCACTTT
TRBV5-8	NA	TRBJ2-3	TRBD1	15	CASSLPGQSTDTQYF	TGTGCCAGCAGCTTGCCGGGACAGAGCACAGATACGCAGTATTTT
TRBV6-5	NA	TRBJ1-2	TRBD1	15	CASSSTGGAGYGYTF	TGTGCCAGCAGTTCCACAGGGGGCGCTGGCTATGGCTACACCTTC
TRBV4-1	NA	TRBJ1-2	NA	15	CASSQDAGRNYGYTF	TGCGCCAGCAGCCAAGATGCAGGGCGGAACTATGGCTACACCTTC
TRBV2	NA	TRBJ2-3	TRBD2	16	CASSELGTTNTDTQYF	TGTGCCAGCAGTGAATTGGGGACTACCAACACAGATACGCAGTATTTT
TRBV5-1	few	TRBJ1-6	TRBD1	16	CASSLVPGTENSPLHF	TGCGCCAGCAGCTTGGTGCCCGGGACAGAGAATTCACCCCTCCACTTT
TRBV12-5	NA	TRBJ2-2	NA	15	CASGLMGGISGELFF	TGTGCTAGTGGTTTGATGGGGGGTATTTCCGGGGAGCTGTTTTTT
TRBV15	NA	TRBJ1-4	TRBD1	16	CATSRDPGTGGGKLFF	TGTGCCACCAGCAGAGATCCAGGGACAGGGGGAGGAAAACTGTTTTTT